The 21 T cell receptor beta chains listed next were all sequenced from one sample in a study of CXCR3-negative and CXCR3-positive naive CD8 T cells. The authors made the TRB cDNA libraries by 5' RACE using UMI labels. TCRdb re-called the 5' RACE reads; one entry per CDR3 protein, DNA not given. This sample's table has 100,000 to 150,000 distinct CDR3 sequences. What was sequenced was naive CXCR3- CD8+ T cells from blood. Described subset: CD45RO-CCR7+CD27+CD95- naive CD8+ T cells lacking CXCR3 (TNR3-). The source of these receptors is a human donor in good health. Some clones in this sample may be carry-over from other donors' samples.

The V call is TRBV9, the J call TRBJ2-2; TCRdb outputs TRBD1, but without DNA this stays unchecked. This CDR3 contains 15 residues. The germline V gene has CDR1 SGDLS and CDR2 YYNGEE. The CDR3 here is CASSVGTGNTGELFF.

This chain connects TRBV29-1 to TRBJ1-1; absent DNA, TCRdb's TRBD1 call cannot be checked. CDR3 length equals 14 residues. The V gene's germline CDR1 is SQVTM and CDR2 ANQGSEA. The chain's CDR3 is CSVDGTGENTEAFF.

V gene TRBV20-1 combines with J gene TRBJ2-7. Germline V gene data show CDR1 as DFQATT and CDR2 as SNEGSKA (reference sequence). The CDR3 has 16 amino acids. The CDR3 sequence is CSARDSVILTSYEQYF.

This chain joins TRBV28 and TRBJ2-7; TCRdb selects TRBD1, and the lack of DNA leaves this call unchecked. The V gene's germline CDR1 is MDHEN and CDR2 SYDVKM. The CDR3 sequence is 12 residues long. The CDR3 sequence is CASSFGGVEQYF.

V and J are TRBV15 and TRBJ2-1. From germline, CDR1 is LNHNV and CDR2 YYDKDF (reference sequence). The CDR3 loop spans 17 amino acids. The CDR3 here is CATSRDNLYFTYNEQFF. The whole variable domain, filled in from reference TRBV15 and TRBJ2-1, reads DAMVIQNPRYQVTQFGKPVTLSCSQTLNHNVMYWYQQKSSQAPKLLFHYYDKDFNNEADTPDNFQSRRPNTSFCFLDIRSPGLGDTAMYLCATSRDNLYFTYNEQFFGPGTRLTVL.

CDR3 in amino acids: CASSPPGLYTDTQYF. The V call is TRBV7-2, the J call TRBJ2-3; TCRdb designates TRBD2, a call that cannot be tested without DNA. CDR1 and CDR2 (germline): SGHTA, FQGNSA. The CDR3 is 15 residues long.

The CDR3: CASSYSMHPGFTEAFF. V usage is TRBV6-5 and J usage is TRBJ1-1; TCRdb indicates TRBD1, and absent DNA this call remains unverified. The germline gives CDR1 MNHEY, CDR2 SVGAGI. CDR3 size: 16 residues.

The CDR3 protein is CASSYSSRQETQYF. The V gene is TRBV6-2 or TRBV6-3, the J gene TRBJ2-5. The germline V gene has CDR1 MNHEY and CDR2 SVGEGT. The CDR3 extends over 14 amino acids.

The rearrangement links TRBV4-3 to TRBJ2-1; TCRdb outputs TRBD1, but without DNA this stays unchecked. This CDR3 has 16 amino acids. From germline, CDR1 is LGHNA and CDR2 YSLEER. The CDR3 is CASSQDPLGLNNEQFF.

The chain recombines TRBV12-3 or TRBV12-4 with TRBJ2-7; TCRdb gives TRBD2 as the D gene, but with no DNA this cannot be confirmed. CDR3 length equals 12 residues. The CDR3 loop is CASKEGRAEQYF.

The chain recombines TRBV20-1 with TRBJ2-3; TCRdb gives TRBD1 as the D gene, but with no DNA this cannot be confirmed. The CDR3 extends over 15 amino acids. The V gene's germline CDR1 is DFQATT and CDR2 SNEGSKA (reference sequence). CDR3 in amino acids: CSARDMTVSTDTQYF.

The V call is TRBV3-1, the J call TRBJ1-1; TCRdb selects TRBD1, and the lack of DNA leaves this call unchecked. Per the germline V gene, CDR1 is LGHDT and CDR2 is YNNKEL (reference sequence). This CDR3 region has 14 residues. The chain's CDR3 is CASSQERQGIEAFF.

The V gene is TRBV28, the J gene TRBJ2-7; the TCRdb D gene call, TRBD2, has no DNA to confirm it. The germline CDR1 and CDR2 sequences are MDHEN and SYDVKM. This CDR3 contains 18 residues. CDR3 in amino acids: CASRTRDGAGASNDEQYF.

The CDR3 loop reads CASSLSRGGPNNEQFF. This sequence joins TRBV11-2 and TRBJ2-1. The CDR3 is made up of 16 amino acids. Germline V gene lookup returns CDR1 SGHAT and CDR2 FQNNGV.

The chain links TRBV5-8 to TRBJ1-2; TCRdb reports TRBD1, a call that lacks DNA to check it against. This CDR3 has 14 amino acids. Germline CDR1 is SGHTS and CDR2 is YDEGEE. The chain's CDR3 is CASSKGPEYYGYTF.

V usage is TRBV6-6 and J usage is TRBJ2-3. The CDR3 contains 14 residues. Per the germline V gene, CDR1 is MNHNY and CDR2 is SVGAGI (reference sequence). CDR3 protein: CASSSGRQTDTQYF.

The genes are TRBV12-3 or TRBV12-4 and TRBJ2-1; the TCRdb D gene call, TRBD1, has no DNA to confirm it. The CDR3 runs to 15 residues. The CDR3 loop is CASSRGAYSYNEQFF.

V is TRBV11-3 and J is TRBJ2-7. The CDR3 has 14 amino acids. Germline-derived CDR1 and CDR2 are SGHNT and YENEEA. The CDR3 sequence is CASSLAGHSYEQYF. Using reference TRBV11-3 and TRBJ2-7 for the parts outside the CDR3, the full variable domain is EAGVVQSPRYKIIEKKQPVAFWCNPISGHNTLYWYLQNLGQGPELLIRYENEEAVDDSQLPKDRFSAERLKGVDSTLKIQPAELGDSAVYLCASSLAGHSYEQYFGPGTRLTVT.

The V and J genes are TRBV27 and TRBJ2-3; without DNA, the TCRdb call of TRBD1 cannot be checked. Germline CDR1 and CDR2: MNHEY and SMNVEV (reference sequence). The CDR3 runs 14 residues. The CDR3 is CASRWATSTDTQYF.

The gene calls are TRBV29-1 and TRBJ2-1; TCRdb names TRBD2, which stays unverified in the absence of DNA. The CDR3 has 17 residues. In germline, CDR1 is SQVTM, CDR2 ANQGSEA. The CDR3 sequence is CSGMGGGPPGAYNEQFF.

V gene TRBV7-9 combines with J gene TRBJ1-1; TCRdb selects TRBD1, and the lack of DNA leaves this call unchecked. This CDR3 region has 15 residues. The germline V gene has CDR1 SEHNR and CDR2 FQNEAQ (reference sequence). CDR3 sequence reads: CASSGSGQAYTEAFF.